This T cell receptor (beta chain) was observed in a study of cytomegalovirus exposure and HLA in healthy donors. Overall study results and limits: Follow-up analysis found HLA locus-dependent TCR association rates, highest for DRB1 and lowest for HLA-C.

With 60 Vbeta and 13 Jbeta primers, the PCR was carried out. As processed by the authors: Later analysis identified 80 million to 85 million unique TCR beta chains, 9 million to 13 million shared. Clones were sequenced by immunoSEQ multiplex PCR, and TCRdb holds only the in-frame ones, with some missing. Clonal size and the V and J genes are those of that table, whereas D and trimming came from the DNA. The table has 150,000 to 200,000 clones, 75% to 90% seen once. About this clone: Its target is not known.

Trimming removed 3 bases from V and 8 bases from J, with 10 bases in between. The CDR3 contains 12 residues. Germline lookup yields CDR1 MDHEN and CDR2 SYDVKM. Material for sequencing was PBMCs. The chain joins TRBV28 to TRBJ1-2; perhaps TRBD1 as D (5 bases). This TCR derives from a woman under 30 in good health and CMV-seronegative. CDR3 sequence reads: CASSLVGQGYTF. The CDR3 DNA is TGTGCCAGCAGTTTGGTAGGACAAGGCTACACCTTC.